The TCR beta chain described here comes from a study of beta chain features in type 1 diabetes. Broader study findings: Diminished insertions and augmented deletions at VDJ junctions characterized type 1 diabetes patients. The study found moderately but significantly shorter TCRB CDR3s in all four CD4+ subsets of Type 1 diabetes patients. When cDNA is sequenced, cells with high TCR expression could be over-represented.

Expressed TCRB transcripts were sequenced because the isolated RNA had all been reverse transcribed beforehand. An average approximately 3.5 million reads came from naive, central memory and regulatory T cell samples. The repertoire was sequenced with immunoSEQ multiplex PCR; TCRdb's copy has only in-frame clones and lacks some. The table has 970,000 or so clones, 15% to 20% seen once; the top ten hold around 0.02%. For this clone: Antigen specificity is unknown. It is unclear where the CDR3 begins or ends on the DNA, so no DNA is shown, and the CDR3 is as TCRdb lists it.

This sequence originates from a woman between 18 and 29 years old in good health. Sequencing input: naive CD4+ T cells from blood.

The CDR3 loop is CASSSSTGGNYGYTF. The chain recombines TRBV28 with TRBJ1-2; the DNA was not used to check the table's D call, TRBD1. Looked up from germline, CDR1 is MDHEN and CDR2 is SYDVKM. The length of the CDR3 is 15 amino acids, counting both ends.